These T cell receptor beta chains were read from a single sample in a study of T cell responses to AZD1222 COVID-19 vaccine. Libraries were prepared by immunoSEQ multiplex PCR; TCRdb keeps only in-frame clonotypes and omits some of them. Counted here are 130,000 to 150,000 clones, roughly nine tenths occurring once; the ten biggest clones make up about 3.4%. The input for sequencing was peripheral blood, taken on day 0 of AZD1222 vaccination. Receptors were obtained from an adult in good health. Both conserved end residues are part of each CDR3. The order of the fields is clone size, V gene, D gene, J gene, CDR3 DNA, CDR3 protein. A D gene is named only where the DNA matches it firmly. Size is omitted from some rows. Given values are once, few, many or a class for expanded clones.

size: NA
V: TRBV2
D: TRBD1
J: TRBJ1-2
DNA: TGTGCCAGCAGTGGGACAGGGGGCCCCTATGGCTACACCTTC
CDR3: CASSGTGGPYGYTF

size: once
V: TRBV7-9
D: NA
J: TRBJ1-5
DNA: TGTGCCAGCAGCTCCGACGGGGGGACCAATCAGCCCCAGCATTTT
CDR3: CASSSDGGTNQPQHF

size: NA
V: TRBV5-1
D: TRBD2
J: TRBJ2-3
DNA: TGCGCCAGCAGCTCCCGAGCGGGAGGGGACACAGATACGCAGTATTTT
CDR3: CASSSRAGGDTDTQYF

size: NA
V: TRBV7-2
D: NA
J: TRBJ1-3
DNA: TGTGCCAGCAGCCGGGACGCCAGCTCTGGAAACACCATATATTTT
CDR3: CASSRDASSGNTIYF

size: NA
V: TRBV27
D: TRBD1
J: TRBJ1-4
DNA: TGTGCCAGCAGTTCTTGGACAGGGGCTAATGAAAAACTGTTTTTT
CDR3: CASSSWTGANEKLFF

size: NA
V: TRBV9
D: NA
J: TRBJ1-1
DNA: TGTGCCAGCAGCGCAAGAGTGGGGAACACTGAAGCTTTCTTT
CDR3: CASSARVGNTEAFF

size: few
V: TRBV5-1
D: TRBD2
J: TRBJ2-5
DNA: TGCGCCAGCAGCTTTACGACTAGCGGGGGAGAGACCCAGTACTTC
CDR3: CASSFTTSGGETQYF

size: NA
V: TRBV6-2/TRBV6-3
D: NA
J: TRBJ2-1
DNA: TGTGCCAGCAGCCCGAGAGGGCGGGGGCCCTACAATGAGCAGTTCTTC
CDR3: CASSPRGRGPYNEQFF

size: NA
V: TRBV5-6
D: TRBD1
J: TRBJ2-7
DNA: TGTGCCAGCAGCTTCGCCGGGACAGGGGCCTACGAGCAGTACTTC
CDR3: CASSFAGTGAYEQYF

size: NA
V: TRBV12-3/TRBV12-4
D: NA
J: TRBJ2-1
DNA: TGTGCCACCCAACTAGGGAAACACAATGAGCAGTTCTTC
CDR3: CATQLGKHNEQFF

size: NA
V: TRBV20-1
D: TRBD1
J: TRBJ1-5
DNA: TGCAGTGCTAGTTTGGGGACAGGGGGCTTTCAGCCCCAGCATTTT
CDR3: CSASLGTGGFQPQHF

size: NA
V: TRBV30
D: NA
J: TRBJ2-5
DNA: TGTGCCTGGAGTGTAAATGCAGGGTCAGAGACCCAGTACTTC
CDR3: CAWSVNAGSETQYF

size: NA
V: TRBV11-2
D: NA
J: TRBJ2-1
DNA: TGTGCCAGCAGCCCCCCGGGGCCCTCCTACAATGAGCAGTTCTTC
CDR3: CASSPPGPSYNEQFF

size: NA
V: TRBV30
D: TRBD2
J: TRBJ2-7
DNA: TGTGCCTGGAGTAGGGGGACTAGTGACGAGCAGTACTTC
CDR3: CAWSRGTSDEQYF

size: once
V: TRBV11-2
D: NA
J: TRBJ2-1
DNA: TGTGCCAGCAGCCCACTAGGAAATGAGCAGTTCTTC
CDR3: CASSPLGNEQFF

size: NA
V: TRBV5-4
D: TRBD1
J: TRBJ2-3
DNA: TGTGCCAGCAGCTCGTCCGGGACAGGTGGCAGAGATACGCAGTATTTT
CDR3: CASSSSGTGGRDTQYF

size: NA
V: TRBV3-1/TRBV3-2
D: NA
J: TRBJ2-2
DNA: TGTGCCAGCAGCCGAAAGCCCCTGGAGTCCGGGGAGCTGTTTTTT
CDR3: CASSRKPLESGELFF

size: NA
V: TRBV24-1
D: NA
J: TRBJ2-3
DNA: TGTGCCACCAGTGACCCCACCTGGACGCAACTTTCGGATACGCAGTATTTT
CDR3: CATSDPTWTQLSDTQYF

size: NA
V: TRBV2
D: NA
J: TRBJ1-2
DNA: TGTGCCAGCAGTGCAGGGGCTGGGGGCTACACCTTC
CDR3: CASSAGAGGYTF

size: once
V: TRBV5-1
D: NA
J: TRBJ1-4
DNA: TGCGCCAGCAGCTTGGACTTAACAATCATGCAGGGGCCCGAAAAACTGTTTTTT
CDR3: CASSLDLTIMQGPEKLFF

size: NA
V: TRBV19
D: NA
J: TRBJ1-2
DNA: TGTGCCAGTAGTAAGCAATCAGGGGACGCTAACTATGGCTACACCTTC
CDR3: CASSKQSGDANYGYTF

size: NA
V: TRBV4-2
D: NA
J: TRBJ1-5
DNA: TGTGCCAGCAGCCCGTACTCCGGGACGGCCGCGGATCAGCCCCAGCATTTT
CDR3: CASSPYSGTAADQPQHF

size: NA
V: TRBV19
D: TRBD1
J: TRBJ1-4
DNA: TGTGCCAGTAGTTCCGGACAGGCCGCTAATGAAAAACTGTTTTTT
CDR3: CASSSGQAANEKLFF

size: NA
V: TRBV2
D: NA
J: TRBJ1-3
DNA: TGTGCCAGCAGTGGGGGACACACCATATATTTT
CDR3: CASSGGHTIYF

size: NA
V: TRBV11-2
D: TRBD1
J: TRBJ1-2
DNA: TGTGCCAGCAGCTCGGGGACAGGGACGGACTATGGCTACACCTTC
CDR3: CASSSGTGTDYGYTF

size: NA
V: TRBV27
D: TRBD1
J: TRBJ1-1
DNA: TGTGCCAGCAGTTCCCCGGGACAGGGGGCAGTAGCTTTCTTT
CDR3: CASSSPGQGAVAFF

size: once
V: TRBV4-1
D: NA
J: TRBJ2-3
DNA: TGCGCCAGCAGCCAAGTTGGGTGGCATGGCACAGATACGCAGTATTTT
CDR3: CASSQVGWHGTDTQYF

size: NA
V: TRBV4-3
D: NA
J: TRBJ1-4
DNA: TGCGCCAGCAGCCTGACTGCAACTAATGAAAAACTGTTTTTT
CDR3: CASSLTATNEKLFF

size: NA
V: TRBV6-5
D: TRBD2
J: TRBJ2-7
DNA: TGTGCCAGCAGTTGGGGACTAGCGGACTACGAGCAGTACTTC
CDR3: CASSWGLADYEQYF

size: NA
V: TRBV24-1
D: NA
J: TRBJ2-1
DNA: TGTGCCACCAGCAGGTTAGGAAATGAGCAGTTCTTC
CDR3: CATSRLGNEQFF

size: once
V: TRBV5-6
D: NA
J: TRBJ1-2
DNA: TGTGCCAGCAGCTTGGGGCGGTTACACTATGGCTACACCTTC
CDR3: CASSLGRLHYGYTF

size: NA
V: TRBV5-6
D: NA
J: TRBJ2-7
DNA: TGTGCCAGCAGAATCGGGACGCACTACGAGCAGTACTTC
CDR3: CASRIGTHYEQYF

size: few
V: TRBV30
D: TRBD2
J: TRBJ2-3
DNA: TGTGCCTGGGGGATTTCGGGAGCACTAGCGGGAGGGCCGGGCACAGATACGCAGTATTTT
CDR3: CAWGISGALAGGPGTDTQYF

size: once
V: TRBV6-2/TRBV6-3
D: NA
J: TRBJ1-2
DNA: TGTGCCAGCAGCTCCGGGACGGATGCTAACTATGGCTACACCTTC
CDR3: CASSSGTDANYGYTF

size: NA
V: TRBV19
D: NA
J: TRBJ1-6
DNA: TGTGCCAGTAGTGTGGGGCTATGGGATTCACCCCTCCACTTT
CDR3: CASSVGLWDSPLHF

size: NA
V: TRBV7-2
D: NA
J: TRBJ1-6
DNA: TGTGCCAGCAGCTTAGGTTCGGGGTTGGGATCACCCCTCCACTTT
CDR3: CASSLGSGLGSPLHF

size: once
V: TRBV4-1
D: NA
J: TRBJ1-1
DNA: TGCGCCAGCAGCCAACCCTCCGGAAGGGAGGGTTTCTTT
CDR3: CASSQPSGREGFF

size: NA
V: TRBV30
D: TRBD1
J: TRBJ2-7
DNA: TGTGCCTGGGGGGACAGCTCCTACGAGCAGTACTTC
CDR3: CAWGDSSYEQYF

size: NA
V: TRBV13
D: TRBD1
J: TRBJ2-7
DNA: TGTGCCAGCAGCTTAGGGGGACAGGGCTCCTACGAGCAGTACTTC
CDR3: CASSLGGQGSYEQYF

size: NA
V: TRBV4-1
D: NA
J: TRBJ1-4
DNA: TGCGCCAGCAGCCAGGACCCGCCCCCGGGATTCTCTAATGAAAAACTGTTTTTT
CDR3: CASSQDPPPGFSNEKLFF

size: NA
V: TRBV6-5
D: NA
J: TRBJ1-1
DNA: TGTGCCAGCAGATCTCTAGCAACTTTCTTT
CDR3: CASRSLATFF